This entry lists 14 T cell receptor beta chains sequenced from one sample in a study of shared T cell receptors in the human thymus. The method was immunoSEQ multiplex PCR; TCRdb's version includes in-frame clones alone and lacks a portion of them. This sample has 600,000 to 900,000 clones, with around 85% found just once. The same data also contributed to another study, on human thymus T cells.

The sample comprised thymocytes. These receptors were obtained from a girl under two years old with a congenital heart defect.

This clone has just a few counts. The chain links TRBV27 to TRBJ2-7, with 7 bases matching TRBD1. From germline, CDR1 is MNHEY and CDR2 SMNVEV (reference sequence). This CDR3 comprises 14 residues. V dropped 5 bases and J dropped 7; count of bases not matched to a gene: 11. The CDR3, as DNA: TGTGCCAGCAGTGCCCGACAGGGATTCAGGGAGCAGTACTTC. Amino acids: CASSARQGFREQYF.

This clone was counted a few times. The chain recombines TRBV9 with TRBJ2-6; a weak D match, TRBD1 (8 bases). CDR3 size: 21 residues. The germline gives CDR1 SGDLS, CDR2 YYNGEE. V lost 0 bases and J lost 0, with 22 bases in between. CDR3 amino acids: CASSVEGGGQASSSGANVLTF. The CDR3 DNA follows: TGTGCCAGCAGCGTAGAGGGCGGGGGACAGGCCTCCAGCTCTGGGGCCAACGTCCTGACTTTC.

This clone has a single count. J is TRBJ1-1 and V is TRBV15, with D unresolved. CDR3 length equals 12 residues. V was shortened by 5 bases and J by 4 bases, with 8 bases between the two germline ends. Germline CDR1 and CDR2: LNHNV and YYDKDF (reference sequence). The CDR3: CATSATGTEAFF. Written as DNA, the CDR3 is TGTGCCACCAGCGCAACGGGCACTGAAGCTTTCTTT. Supplemented by reference TRBV15 and TRBJ1-1, the full variable domain reads DAMVIQNPRYQVTQFGKPVTLSCSQTLNHNVMYWYQQKSSQAPKLLFHYYDKDFNNEADTPDNFQSRRPNTSFCFLDIRSPGLGDTAMYLCATSATGTEAFFGQGTRLTVV.

The V and J genes are TRBV4-3 and TRBJ1-1, with D perhaps TRBD1 (5 bases). The V end lost 0 bases, the J end lost 1 base, and 12 bases lay between the germline ends. CDR1 is LGHNA, CDR2 YSLEER, per germline. The CDR3 contains 16 residues. The CDR3 sequence is CASSQEGAFGNTEAFF. CDR3 sequence (DNA): TGCGCCAGCAGCCAAGAAGGGGCGTTTGGGAACACTGAAGCTTTCTTT.

This chain links TRBV28 with TRBJ2-3; a weak D match, TRBD1 (5 bases). Looked up from germline, CDR1 is MDHEN and CDR2 is SYDVKM. The CDR3 spans 17 residues. Trimming took 5 bases from V and 2 from J, leaving 20 bases between them. CDR3 coding DNA: TGTGCCAGCAGTACCTACATGGACATGCCGAACACAGATACGCAGTATTTT. Translated, it gives CASSTYMDMPNTDTQYF.

The chain recombines TRBV14 with TRBJ1-1; D is unresolved. The CDR3 is made up of 13 amino acids. The V gene's germline CDR1 is SGHDN and CDR2 FVKESK. V was cut by 2 bases and J by 11 bases, with 15 bases left in between. CDR3 sequence: CASSQPREAAAFF. For the CDR3, the DNA is TGTGCCAGCAGCCAACCCCGGGAGGCAGCGGCTTTCTTT.

The V and J genes are TRBV7-9 and TRBJ1-2, with a tentative D call TRBD1 (6 bases). The CDR3 runs to 17 residues. V lost 2 bases, J lost 4 bases, and 20 bases lay in between. Per germline, CDR1 SEHNR and CDR2 FQNEAQ (reference sequence). The CDR3 sequence: CASSLRLSGDKVYGYTF. The CDR3 DNA is TGTGCCAGCAGCTTACGTCTTAGTGGGGACAAAGTCTATGGCTACACCTTC.

Only one count was recorded for this clone. V is TRBV7-2 and J is TRBJ1-2; D possibly corresponds to TRBD1 (5 bases). The CDR3 runs to 15 residues. With 1 base removed from V and 0 bases from J, the gap between germline ends came to 9 bases. From germline, CDR1 is SGHTA and CDR2 FQGNSA. CDR3 amino acids: CASSLGGGANYGYTF. CDR3 DNA sequence: TGTGCCAGCAGCTTAGGCGGGGGAGCTAACTATGGCTACACCTTC.

The chain links TRBV21-1 to TRBJ2-1; the table calls TRBD1, which could not be checked here. TRBV21-1 is a listed pseudogene. The CDR3 consists of 18 residues. The DNA of the CDR3 is TGTGCCAGCAGCAAAGGGAACGAGGGGGAATTGGGTAGGGGTGAGCAGTTCTTC. Residues: CASSKGNEGELGRGEQFF.

This chain connects TRBV27 to TRBJ2-7, with TRBD1 matching 7 bases. CDR3 length: 17 amino acids. Trimming took 4 bases from V and 2 from J; bases not matched to a gene: 14. In germline, CDR1 is MNHEY, CDR2 SMNVEV (reference sequence). The chain's CDR3 is CASSSTLDRVGPYEQYF. DNA for the CDR3: TGTGCCAGCAGTTCGACCTTAGACAGGGTCGGTCCCTACGAGCAGTACTTC.

The rearrangement links TRBV15 to TRBJ2-7; D possibly corresponds to TRBD2 (6 bases). Trimming removed 5 bases at V and 6 bases at J, with 14 bases between. The CDR3 has 13 residues. Germline-derived CDR1 and CDR2 are LNHNV and YYDKDF (reference sequence). The CDR3 loop is CATSLPEGLEQYF. The CDR3 nucleotides are TGTGCCACCAGCCTACCGGAGGGGCTCGAGCAGTACTTC.

The chain links TRBV5-7 to TRBJ1-6; 7 bases fit TRBD1. TRBV5-7 is classed as an ORF, of uncertain function. The CDR3 spans 17 residues. V was clipped by 2 bases and J by 7 bases; unmatched bases: 12. The CDR3 sequence: CASSFFYRDRLNSPLHF. CDR3 coding DNA: TGTGCCAGCAGCTTTTTTTACCGGGACAGATTAAATTCACCCCTCCACTTT.

The chain has TRBV27 and TRBJ1-6; no definite D call. The CDR3 runs 18 residues. The V end was cut by 3 bases, the J end by 4 bases, with 19 bases between. Germline V CDR1 and CDR2: MNHEY, SMNVEV (reference sequence). The CDR3 region is CASSFGSLSAPYNSPLHF. The CDR3 DNA follows: TGTGCCAGCAGTTTCGGGTCTTTGTCCGCTCCTTATAATTCACCCCTCCACTTT.

This clone occurred once. The chain links TRBV5-4 to TRBJ2-1; 9 nucleotides match TRBD2. Trimming removed 0 bases from V and 8 bases from J; junction bases left unmatched: 15. The CDR3 has 18 residues. CDR1 is SGHNT and CDR2 is YYREEE in the germline V gene (reference sequence). CDR3 region: CASSLGTSARDVRDEQFF. DNA for the CDR3: TGTGCCAGCAGCTTGGGGACTAGCGCCCGCGATGTTAGAGATGAGCAGTTCTTC.